Sequencing of this T cell receptor beta chain was carried out in a study of patients and donors after allogeneic stem cell transplantation. This clonotype was recorded many times. TCRdb recomputed calls from the RT-PCR reads with MiXCR, one row per CDR3 protein. In the table there are about 39,000 distinct CDR3 sequences, roughly 30% of which are singletons. Sequenced sample: blood, either unsorted or a sorted T cell fraction (not recorded which). The TCR originated in a human donor who was either an allogeneic HSCT recipient or a stem cell or donor lymphocyte infusion donor (not recorded which). It is not recorded whose cells these are; they may come from a transplant donor.

The CDR3 DNA reads TGCAGCGTTGAGGAAGGCTACACCTTC. It encodes CSVEEGYTF. The chain combines TRBV29-1 with TRBJ1-2; D call uncertain. In germline, CDR1 is SQVTM, CDR2 ANQGSEA. This CDR3 spans 9 amino acids. Deletions cut 3 bases from V and 8 bases from J, with 4 bases between.